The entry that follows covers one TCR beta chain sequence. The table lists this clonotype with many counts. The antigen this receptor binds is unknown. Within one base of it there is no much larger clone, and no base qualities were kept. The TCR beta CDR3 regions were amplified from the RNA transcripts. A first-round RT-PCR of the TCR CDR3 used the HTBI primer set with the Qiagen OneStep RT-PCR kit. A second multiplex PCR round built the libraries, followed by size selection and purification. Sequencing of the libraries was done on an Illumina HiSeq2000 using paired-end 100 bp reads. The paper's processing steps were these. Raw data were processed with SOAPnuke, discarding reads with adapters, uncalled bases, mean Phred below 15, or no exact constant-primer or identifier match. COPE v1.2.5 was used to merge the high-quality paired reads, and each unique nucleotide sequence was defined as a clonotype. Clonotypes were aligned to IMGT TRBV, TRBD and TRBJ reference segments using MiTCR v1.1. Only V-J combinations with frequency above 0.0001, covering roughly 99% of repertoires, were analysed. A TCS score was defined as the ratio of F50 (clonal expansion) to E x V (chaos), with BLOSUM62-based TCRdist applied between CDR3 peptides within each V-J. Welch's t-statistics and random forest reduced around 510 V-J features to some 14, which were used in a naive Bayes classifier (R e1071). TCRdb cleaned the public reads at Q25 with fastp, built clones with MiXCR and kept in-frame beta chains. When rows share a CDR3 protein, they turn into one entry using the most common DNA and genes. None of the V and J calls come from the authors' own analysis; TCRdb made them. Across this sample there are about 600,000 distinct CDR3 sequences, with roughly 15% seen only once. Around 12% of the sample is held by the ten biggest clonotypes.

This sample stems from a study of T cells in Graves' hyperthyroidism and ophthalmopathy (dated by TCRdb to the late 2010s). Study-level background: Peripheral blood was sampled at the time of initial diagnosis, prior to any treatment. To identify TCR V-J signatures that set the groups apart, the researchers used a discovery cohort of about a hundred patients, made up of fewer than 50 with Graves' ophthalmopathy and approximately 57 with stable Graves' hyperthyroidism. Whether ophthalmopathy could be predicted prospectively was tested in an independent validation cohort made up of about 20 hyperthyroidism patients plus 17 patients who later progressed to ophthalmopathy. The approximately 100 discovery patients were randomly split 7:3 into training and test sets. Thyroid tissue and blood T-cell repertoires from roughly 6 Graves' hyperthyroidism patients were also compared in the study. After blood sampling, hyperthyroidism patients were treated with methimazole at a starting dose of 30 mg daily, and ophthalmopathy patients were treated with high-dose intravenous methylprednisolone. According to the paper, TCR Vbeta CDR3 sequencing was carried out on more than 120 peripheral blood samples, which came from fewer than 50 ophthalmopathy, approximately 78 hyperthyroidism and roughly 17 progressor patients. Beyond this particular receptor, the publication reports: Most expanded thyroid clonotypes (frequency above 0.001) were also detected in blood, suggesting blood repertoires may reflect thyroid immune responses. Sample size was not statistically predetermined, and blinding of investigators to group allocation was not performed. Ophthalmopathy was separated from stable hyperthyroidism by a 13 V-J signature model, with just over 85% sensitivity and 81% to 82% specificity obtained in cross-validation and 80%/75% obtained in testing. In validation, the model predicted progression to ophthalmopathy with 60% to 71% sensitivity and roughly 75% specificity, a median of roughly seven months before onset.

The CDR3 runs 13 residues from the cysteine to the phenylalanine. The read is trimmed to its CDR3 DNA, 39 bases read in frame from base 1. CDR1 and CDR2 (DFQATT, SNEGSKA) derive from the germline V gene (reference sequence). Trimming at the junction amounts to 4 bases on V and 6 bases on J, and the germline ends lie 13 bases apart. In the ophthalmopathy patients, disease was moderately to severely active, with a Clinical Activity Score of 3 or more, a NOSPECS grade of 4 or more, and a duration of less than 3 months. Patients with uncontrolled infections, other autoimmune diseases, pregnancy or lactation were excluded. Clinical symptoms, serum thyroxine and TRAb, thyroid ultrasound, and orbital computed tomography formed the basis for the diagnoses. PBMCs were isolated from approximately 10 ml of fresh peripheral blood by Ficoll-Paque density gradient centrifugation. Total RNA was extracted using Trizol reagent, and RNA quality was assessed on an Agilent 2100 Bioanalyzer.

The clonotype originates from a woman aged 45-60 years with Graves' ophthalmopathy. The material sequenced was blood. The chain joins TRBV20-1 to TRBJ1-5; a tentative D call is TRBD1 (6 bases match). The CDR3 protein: CSATIGGRQPQHF. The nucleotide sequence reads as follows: TGCAGTGCTACGATAGGGGGACGTCAGCCCCAGCATTTT.